This record concerns one T cell receptor (beta chain) sequence. The sample belongs to a study of blood T cell repertoires in COVID-19. Background on the study: From the United States, Italy and Spain came samples of acute and convalescent COVID-19.

Only in-frame clones appear in the TCRdb table, and some are missing; sequencing was by immunoSEQ multiplex PCR. This sample has about 340,000 clones, with 85% to 90% found just once. V was clipped by 3 bases and J by 8 bases, with 16 bases between them. This CDR3 contains 15 residues. Germline V gives CDR1 MNHNS, CDR2 SASEGT. Patients in Seattle were enrolled during active infection, then followed longitudinally. The gene calls are TRBV6-1 and TRBJ1-4, with D unresolved. Source material: peripheral blood. The receptor was derived from a woman aged 70-85 years with COVID-19, enrolled during active disease. The CDR3 region is CASSEVGQKDEKLFF. The DNA for the CDR3 is TGTGCCAGCAGTGAGGTTGGGCAGAAAGACGAAAAACTGTTTTTT.